The following is a TCR beta chain sequence with its context. This clone's antigen is unknown. There are no base qualities to consult, and no much larger clone falls within one base. CDR1 and CDR2, per the germline V gene, are SQVTM and ANQGSEA. Trimming removed 7 bases from V and 0 bases from J; the gene matches leave 8 bases unexplained. The CDR3 sequence holds 15 residues, the cysteine and phenylalanine included. Just the 45-base CDR3 DNA is kept, in frame starting at base 1. The donors belonged to the validation cohort of about 120 subjects, which was separate from the approximately 700-subject first cohort. The method behind the library was the immunoSEQ multiplex PCR assay. Processing in the source paper ran as follows. A statistical classification framework was built to diagnose cytomegalovirus status from the catalog of TCR beta chain sequences. Entries here come from immuneACCESS through TCRdb and include only in-frame sequences with V and J called. Some clones fail to appear in such tables; in the studies checked, an unresolved V gene covers under half of the shortfall, and the cause of the remainder is unknown. Clone size and V and J calls were adopted from that table, with D and trimming inferred from the DNA. The table for this sample lists 250,000 to 300,000 clones; 65% to 90% of them were counted only once. The top ten constitute about 1% of the sample.

This record comes from a study of cytomegalovirus exposure and HLA in healthy donors (dated by TCRdb to 2016 to 2017). At the level of the whole study: According to a later analysis, the 120 or so validation repertoires were produced on the same platform as the roughly 600 repertoires of the first cohort. High-throughput TCR immunosequencing, statistical association of individual TCRs with disease status, and machine learning were combined to predict cytomegalovirus infection status. The aim of the study was to test whether cataloging public T cell receptors could identify signatures of past pathogen exposure. In addition to the first cohort of 666 subjects, a separate validation cohort of approximately 130 different subjects was used. General conclusions and limits of the study: While some public TCRs were present in many individuals, most TCR sequences turned up only very rarely across donors. The authors suggested that the approach could potentially be extended to other disease states and immunological phenotypes. A few of the identified cytomegalovirus-associated TCR beta chains were confirmed in vitro to be specific for cytomegalovirus antigens. The classifier was reported to diagnose cytomegalovirus status with high specificity and sensitivity in both the original and validation cohorts. The study listed 164 TCR beta chains as associated with cytomegalovirus. The validation cohort had no HLA typing available for a later analysis, so co-occurrence within that cohort was assessed over all 120 or so repertoires. In a later analysis, TCRs clustered in the first cohort were found to also tend to co-occur in the 130 or so validation repertoires, with approximately 93% of cluster scores above 0.

The TCR sequence derives from a woman between 18 and 30 years old in good health and CMV-seronegative. What was sequenced was PBMCs. The chain couples TRBV29-1 to TRBJ2-3; the central 9 bases match TRBD1. The bases read TGCAGCGGGGCACAGGGGGCCGGGAGCACAGATACGCAGTATTTT. Its translation is CSGAQGAGSTDTQYF.